This TCR beta chain emerged from a study of patients and donors after allogeneic stem cell transplantation (dated by TCRdb to 2020 to 2022). On this clonotype: Its antigen has not been determined. No clone much larger than this one lies a single base away; base qualities are absent.

The library was made by RT-PCR. Sequenced on a NextSeq 550. TCRdb reworked the public reads: Q25 trimming with fastp, MiXCR clone assembly, productive beta chains retained. Each CDR3 protein appears once, grouped with its most common genes and DNA. The table for this sample lists roughly 960,000 distinct CDR3 sequences; 18% of them were counted only once. The biggest ten clones account for around 5.5% of the sample. V is clipped by 7 bases and J by 6 bases, and the sequence between their germline boundaries is 18 bases long. Including cysteine and phenylalanine, the CDR3 has 14 amino acids. Only CDR3 DNA is held: 42 bases, read in frame from base 1. Reading the germline V gene gives CDR1 SQVTM and CDR2 ANQGSEA.

The clonotype comes from a human donor who was either an allogeneic HSCT recipient or a stem cell or donor lymphocyte infusion donor (not recorded which). It is not recorded whose cells these are; they may come from a transplant donor. This receptor chain uses TRBV29-1 and TRBJ1-4; TRBD1 is a weak D gene call, 6 bases matching. The material sequenced was blood, either unsorted or a sorted T cell fraction (not recorded which). The CDR3 region: CSGVSGHKDEKLFF. The nucleotides read TGCAGCGGAGTCTCGGGACATAAAGATGAAAAACTGTTTTTT.